What follows describes a single T cell receptor (beta chain). This receptor's antigen is unknown. Base quality data are lacking; no much larger clone is found one base away. The sample comes from a study of T cell repertoires in cytomegalovirus infection (dated by TCRdb to between 2019 and 2020). About the full investigation: Donor HLA type was relevant to the analysis, because carriage of CMV infection together with the matching HLA type was indicated by public TCR beta signatures. Results the study describes overall, beyond this receptor: Cumulative frequency of public TCR beta family members discriminated carriers of CMV infection plus the relevant HLA type in this cohort and an independent roughly 320-donor cohort. The ex vivo response was dominated by HLA-C-restricted CMV-specific TCR beta clonotypes, which also provided the single most frequent clonotype in two of eight donors.

Including cysteine and phenylalanine, the CDR3 has 16 amino acids. Only the CDR3 portion is preserved as DNA: 48 bases, with reading frame beginning at the first base. The germline V gene encodes CDR1 KGHDR and CDR2 SFDVKD. Between the V and J ends, shortened by 2 bases and 2 bases respectively, the junction contains 13 bases. Sequencing was performed on an Illumina HiSeq 1500. TCRdb's own reprocessing of the public reads used fastp at Q25 and MiXCR and kept productive beta chains. CDR3 protein sequences are deduplicated, and each keeps its most common genes and DNA. This sample holds around 450,000 distinct CDR3 sequences; roughly 31% were observed only once. Roughly 15% of the sample is taken by the ten largest.

Source material: PBMCs. The sequence is built from TRBV24-1 and TRBJ2-3, and TRBD1 may be the D gene, going by 6 matching bases. The receptor comes from a human donor in good health (CMV status not recorded). Some clones in this sample may be carry-over from other donors' samples. The DNA sequence reads TGTGCCACCAGTGATTCCAACAGGGCCCTCACAGATACGCAGTATTTT. The translation is CATSDSNRALTDTQYF.